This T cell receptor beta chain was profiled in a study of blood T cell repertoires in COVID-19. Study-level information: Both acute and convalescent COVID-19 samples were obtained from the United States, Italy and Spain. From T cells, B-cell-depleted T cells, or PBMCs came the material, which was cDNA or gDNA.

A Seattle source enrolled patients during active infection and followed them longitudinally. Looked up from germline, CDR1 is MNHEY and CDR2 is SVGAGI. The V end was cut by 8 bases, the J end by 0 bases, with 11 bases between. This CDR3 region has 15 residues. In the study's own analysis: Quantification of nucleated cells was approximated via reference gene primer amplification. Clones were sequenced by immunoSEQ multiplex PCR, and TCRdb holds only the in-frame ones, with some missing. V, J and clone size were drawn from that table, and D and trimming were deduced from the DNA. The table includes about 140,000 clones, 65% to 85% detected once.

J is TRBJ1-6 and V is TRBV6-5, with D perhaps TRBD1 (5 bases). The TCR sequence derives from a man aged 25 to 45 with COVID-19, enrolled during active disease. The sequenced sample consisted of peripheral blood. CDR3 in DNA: TGTGCCAGCTTGGGGCAGAGCTCCTATAATTCACCCCTCCACTTT. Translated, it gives CASLGQSSYNSPLHF.